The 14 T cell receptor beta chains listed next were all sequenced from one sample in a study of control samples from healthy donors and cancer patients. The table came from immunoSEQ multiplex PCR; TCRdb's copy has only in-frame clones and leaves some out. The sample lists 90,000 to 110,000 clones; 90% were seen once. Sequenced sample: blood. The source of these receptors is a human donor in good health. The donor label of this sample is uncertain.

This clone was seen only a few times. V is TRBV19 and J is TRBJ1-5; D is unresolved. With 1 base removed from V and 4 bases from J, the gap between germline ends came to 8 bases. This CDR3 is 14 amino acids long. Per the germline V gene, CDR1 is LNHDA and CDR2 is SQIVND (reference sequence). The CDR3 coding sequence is TGTGCCAGTAGTATAGCAGTTGGGAATCAGCCCCAGCATTTT. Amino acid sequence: CASSIAVGNQPQHF.

Here the CDR3 DNA reads TGTGCCAGTAGTATAGGAACCTTGAACACTGAAGCTTTCTTT. Translated, it gives CASSIGTLNTEAFF. This chain links TRBV19 with TRBJ1-1; D gene ambiguous. The ends were cut back, 1 base at V and 0 bases at J, with 6 bases in the middle. Germline V gene sequence: CDR1 LNHDA, CDR2 SQIVND (reference sequence). The CDR3 totals 14 residues.

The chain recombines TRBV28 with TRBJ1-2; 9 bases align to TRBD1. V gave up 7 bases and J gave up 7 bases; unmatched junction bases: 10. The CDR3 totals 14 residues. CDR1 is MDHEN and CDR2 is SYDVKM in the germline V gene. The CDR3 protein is CASKNRDRAGGYTF. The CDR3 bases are TGTGCCAGCAAAAACCGGGACAGGGCGGGTGGCTACACCTTC.

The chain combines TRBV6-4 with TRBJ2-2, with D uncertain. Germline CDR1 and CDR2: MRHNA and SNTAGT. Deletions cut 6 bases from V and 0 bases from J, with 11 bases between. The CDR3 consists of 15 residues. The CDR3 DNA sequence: TGTGCCAGCAGCGAGAGCCTGGCGAACACCGGGGAGCTGTTTTTT. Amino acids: CASSESLANTGELFF.

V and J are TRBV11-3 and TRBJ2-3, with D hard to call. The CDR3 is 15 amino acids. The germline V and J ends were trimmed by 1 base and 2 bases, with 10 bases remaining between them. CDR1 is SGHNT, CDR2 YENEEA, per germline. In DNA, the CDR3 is TGTGCCAGCAGCTTAGGCGGCGGTACCACAGATACGCAGTATTTT. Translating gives CASSLGGGTTDTQYF.

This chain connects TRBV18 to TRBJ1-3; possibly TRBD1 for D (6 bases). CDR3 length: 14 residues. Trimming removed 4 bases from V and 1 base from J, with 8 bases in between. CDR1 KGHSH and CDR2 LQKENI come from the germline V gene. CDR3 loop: CASSLDRSGNTIYF. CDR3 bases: TGTGCCAGCTCACTCGACAGGTCTGGAAACACCATATATTTT.

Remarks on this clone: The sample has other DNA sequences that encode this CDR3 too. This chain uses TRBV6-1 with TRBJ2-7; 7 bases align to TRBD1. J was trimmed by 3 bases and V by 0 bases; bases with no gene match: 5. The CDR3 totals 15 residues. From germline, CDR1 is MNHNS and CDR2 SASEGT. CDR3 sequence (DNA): TGTGCCAGCAGTGAAGCAGGGACAGAGAGCTACGAGCAGTACTTC. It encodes CASSEAGTESYEQYF.

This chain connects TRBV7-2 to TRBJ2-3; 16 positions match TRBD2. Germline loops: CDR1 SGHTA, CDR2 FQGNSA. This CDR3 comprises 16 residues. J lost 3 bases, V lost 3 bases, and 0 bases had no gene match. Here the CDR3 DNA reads TGTGCCAGCAGCTTGGGACTAGCGGGGGGGACAGATACGCAGTATTTT. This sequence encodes CASSLGLAGGTDTQYF.

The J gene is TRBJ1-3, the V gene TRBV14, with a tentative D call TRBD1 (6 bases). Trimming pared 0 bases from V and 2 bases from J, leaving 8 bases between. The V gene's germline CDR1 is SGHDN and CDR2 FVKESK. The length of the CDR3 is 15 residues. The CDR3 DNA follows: TGTGCCAGCAGCCAAGATTGGGGGCCTGGAAACACCATATATTTT. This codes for CASSQDWGPGNTIYF. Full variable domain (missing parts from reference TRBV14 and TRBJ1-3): EAGVTQFPSHSVIEKGQTVTLRCDPISGHDNLYWYRRVMGKEIKFLLHFVKESKQDESGMPNNRFLAERTGGTYSTLKVQPAELEDSGVYFCASSQDWGPGNTIYFGEGSWLTVV.

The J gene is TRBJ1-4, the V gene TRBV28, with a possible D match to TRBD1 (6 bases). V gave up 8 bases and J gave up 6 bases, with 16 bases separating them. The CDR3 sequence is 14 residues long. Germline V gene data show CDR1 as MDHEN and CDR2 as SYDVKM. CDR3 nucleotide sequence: TGTGCCAGCTGCAAGGGGGGCGCAGATGAAAAACTGTTTTTT. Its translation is CASCKGGADEKLFF.

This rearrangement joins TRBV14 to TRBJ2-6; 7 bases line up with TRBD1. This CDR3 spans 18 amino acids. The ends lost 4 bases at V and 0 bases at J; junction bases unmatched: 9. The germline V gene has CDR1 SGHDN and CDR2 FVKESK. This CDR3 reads CASSPRTGLASGANVLTF. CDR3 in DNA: TGTGCCAGCAGCCCCCGGACAGGTCTCGCCTCTGGGGCCAACGTCCTGACTTTC.

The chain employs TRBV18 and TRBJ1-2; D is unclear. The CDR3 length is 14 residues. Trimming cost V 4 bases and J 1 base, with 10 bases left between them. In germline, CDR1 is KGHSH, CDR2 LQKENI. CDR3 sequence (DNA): TGTGCCAGCTCACTTGGAACCAATAACTATGGCTACACCTTC. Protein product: CASSLGTNNYGYTF.

CDR3 DNA sequence: TGTGCCAGCAGCCAAAGGGATTCCGGAAAACTGTTTTTT. Encoded protein: CASSQRDSGKLFF. V gene TRBV3-1 (or the pseudogene TRBV3-2) combines with J gene TRBJ1-4, with D unresolved. CDR3 length equals 13 residues. V dropped 2 bases and J dropped 10 bases, with 11 bases sitting between them. The germline V gene has CDR1 LGHDT and CDR2 YNNKEL (reference sequence).

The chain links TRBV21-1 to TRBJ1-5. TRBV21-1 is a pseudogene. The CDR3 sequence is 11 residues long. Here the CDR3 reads CASSKGGPQHF. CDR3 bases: TGTGCCAGCAGCAAAGGAGGGCCCCAGCATTTT.